These T cell receptor beta chains were read from a single sample in a study of blood T cells in healthy people across ages. TCRdb re-called the 5' RACE reads with MiXCR, one entry per CDR3 protein. The profile shows more than 600,000 distinct CDR3 sequences, around a quarter of them singletons. The data also belong to a second study, concerning T cells of mothers and their children.

The specimen was blood. These receptors originate from a boy younger than 18 in good health. Both conserved end residues are part of each CDR3. Fields, in order: D gene, V gene, J gene, clone size, CDR3 protein, CDR3 DNA. A D gene is named only where the DNA matches it firmly. Clone sizes are given selectively: once, few, many, or a class where the clone is expanded.

>NA|TRBV29-1|TRBJ1-4|few
CSVEEFPNANEKLFF
TGCAGCGTTGAAGAATTTCCCAACGCTAATGAAAAACTGTTTTTT
>TRBD2|TRBV12-3/TRBV12-4|TRBJ2-7|NA
CASSRTSGKEYEQYF
TGTGCCAGCAGCCGGACTAGCGGGAAGGAGTACGAGCAGTACTTC
>TRBD1|TRBV12-3/TRBV12-4|TRBJ2-7|NA
CASSLPGTDEQYF
TGTGCCAGCAGTTTGCCCGGGACAGACGAGCAGTACTTC
>TRBD2|TRBV11-1|TRBJ2-3|once
CASSFVAWTSESTDTQYF
TGTGCCAGCAGCTTTGTCGCCTGGACTAGCGAAAGCACAGATACGCAGTATTTT
>TRBD1|TRBV7-3|TRBJ2-7|NA
CASSRQGANEQYF
TGTGCCAGCAGTAGACAGGGGGCCAACGAGCAGTACTTC
>NA|TRBV5-1|TRBJ2-5|NA
CASSLTGSGIQETQYF
TGCGCCAGCAGCTTGACGGGTAGCGGTATCCAAGAGACCCAGTACTTC
>TRBD1|TRBV11-2|TRBJ2-5|NA
CASSPGQGVRETQYF
TGTGCCAGCAGCCCGGGACAGGGGGTCCGGGAGACCCAGTACTTC
>TRBD1|TRBV6-4|TRBJ2-3|few
CARGNRGSSTDTQYF
TGTGCCAGGGGGAACAGGGGCTCTAGCACAGATACGCAGTATTTT
>TRBD1|TRBV4-2|TRBJ2-5|few
CASSQAGTGGETQYF
TGTGCCAGCAGCCAAGCGGGGACAGGGGGAGAGACCCAGTACTTC
>NA|TRBV6-5|TRBJ2-5|few
CASSYGYQETQYF
TGTGCCAGCAGTTACGGGTACCAAGAGACCCAGTACTTC
>TRBD2|TRBV29-1|TRBJ2-1|few
CSAAGTSGGGSYNEQFF
TGCAGCGCCGCCGGGACTAGCGGGGGTGGCTCCTACAATGAGCAGTTCTTC
>TRBD2|TRBV20-1|TRBJ2-1|once
CSARDPGTSGYNEQFF
TGCAGTGCTAGAGATCCCGGGACTAGCGGGTACAATGAGCAGTTCTTC
>NA|TRBV28|TRBJ1-4|few
CASSFSSGATNEKLFF
TGTGCCAGCAGTTTTAGCTCCGGAGCAACTAATGAAAAACTGTTTTTT
>NA|TRBV29-1|TRBJ2-7|NA
CSVDSRGDYEQYF
TGCAGCGTGGACAGTAGGGGTGACTACGAGCAGTACTTC
>NA|TRBV20-1|TRBJ2-3|few
CSARDPSTDTQYF
TGCAGTGCTAGAGATCCCAGCACAGATACGCAGTATTTT
>TRBD2|TRBV20-1|TRBJ2-1|once
CSARNQGLAGIYNEQFF
TGCAGTGCTAGAAACCAAGGGCTAGCGGGGATCTACAATGAGCAGTTCTTC